Sequencing of this TCR beta chain was carried out in a study of T cells expressing NK-cell markers. Study as a whole: HCMV seropositivity marked seven of the eight sequenced donors; one was seronegative.

Germline values: CDR1 DFQATT, CDR2 SNEGSKA (reference sequence). This CDR3 is 11 amino acids long. TCRdb reanalyzed the 5' RACE reads and collapses them to one entry per CDR3 protein, without DNA. This sample contains 550,000 to 600,000 distinct CDR3 sequences. Input material: blood T cells: a sorted CD56 or NKG2C T cell subset, CD4+ or CD8+ T cells, or bulk PBMC T cells (not recorded which). The chain uses TRBV20-1 and TRBJ2-7. The origin of this receptor is a man aged 18 to 35 in good health. The CDR3 protein is CSARDFPEQYF.